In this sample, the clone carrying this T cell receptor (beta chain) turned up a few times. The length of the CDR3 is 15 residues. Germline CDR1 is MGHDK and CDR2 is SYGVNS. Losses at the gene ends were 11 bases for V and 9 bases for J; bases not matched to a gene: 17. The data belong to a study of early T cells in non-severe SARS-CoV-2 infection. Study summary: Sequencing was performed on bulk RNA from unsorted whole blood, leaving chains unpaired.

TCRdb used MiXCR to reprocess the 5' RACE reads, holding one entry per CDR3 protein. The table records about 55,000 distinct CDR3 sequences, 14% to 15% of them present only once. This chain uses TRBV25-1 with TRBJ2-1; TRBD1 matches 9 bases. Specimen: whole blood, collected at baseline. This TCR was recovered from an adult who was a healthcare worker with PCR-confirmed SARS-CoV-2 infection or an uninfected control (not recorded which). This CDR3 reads CAPRTPGTGSGEQFF. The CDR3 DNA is TGTGCCCCCAGAACCCCCGGGACAGGGTCGGGTGAGCAGTTCTTC.